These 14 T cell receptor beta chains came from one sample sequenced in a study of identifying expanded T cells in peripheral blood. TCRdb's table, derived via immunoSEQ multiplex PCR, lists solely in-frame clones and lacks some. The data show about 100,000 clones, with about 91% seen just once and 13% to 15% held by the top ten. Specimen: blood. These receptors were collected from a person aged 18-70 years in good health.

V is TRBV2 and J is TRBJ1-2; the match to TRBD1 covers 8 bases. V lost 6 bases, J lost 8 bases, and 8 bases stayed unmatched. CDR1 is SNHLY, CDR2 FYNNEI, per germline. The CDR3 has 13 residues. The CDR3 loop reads CASSGQGIRGYTF. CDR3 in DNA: TGTGCCAGCAGCGGACAGGGAATTAGAGGCTACACCTTC.

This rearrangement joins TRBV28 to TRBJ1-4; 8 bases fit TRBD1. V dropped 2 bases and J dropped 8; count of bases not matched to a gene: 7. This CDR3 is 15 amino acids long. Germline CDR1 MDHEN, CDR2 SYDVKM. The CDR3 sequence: CASSLQGAQGEKLFF. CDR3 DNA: TGTGCCAGCAGTTTACAGGGGGCGCAGGGGGAAAAACTGTTTTTT. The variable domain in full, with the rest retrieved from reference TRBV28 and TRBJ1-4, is DVKVTQSSRYLVKRTGEKVFLECVQDMDHENMFWYRQDPGLGLRLIYFSYDVKMKEKGDIPEGYSVSREKKERFSLILESASTNQTSMYLCASSLQGAQGEKLFFGSGTQLSVL.

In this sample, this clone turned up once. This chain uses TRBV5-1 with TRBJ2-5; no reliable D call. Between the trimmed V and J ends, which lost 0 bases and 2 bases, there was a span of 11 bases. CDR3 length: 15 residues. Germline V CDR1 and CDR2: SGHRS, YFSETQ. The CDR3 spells CASSLAVQIQETQYF. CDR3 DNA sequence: TGCGCCAGCAGCTTGGCCGTCCAGATACAAGAGACCCAGTACTTC.

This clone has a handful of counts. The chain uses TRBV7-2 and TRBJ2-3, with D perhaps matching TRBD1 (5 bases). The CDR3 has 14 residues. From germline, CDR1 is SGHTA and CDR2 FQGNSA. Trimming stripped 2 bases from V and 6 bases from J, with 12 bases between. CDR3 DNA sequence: TGTGCCAGCAGCTTAAGGTCAGGGCGGGATACGCAGTATTTT. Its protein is CASSLRSGRDTQYF.

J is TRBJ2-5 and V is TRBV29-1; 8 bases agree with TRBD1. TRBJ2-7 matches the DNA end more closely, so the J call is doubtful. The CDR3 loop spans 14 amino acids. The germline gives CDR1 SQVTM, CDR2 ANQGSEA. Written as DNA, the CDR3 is TGCAGCGTTGCTGAACAGGGGGGTTCCTACGAGCAGTACTTC. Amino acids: CSVAEQGGSYEQYF.

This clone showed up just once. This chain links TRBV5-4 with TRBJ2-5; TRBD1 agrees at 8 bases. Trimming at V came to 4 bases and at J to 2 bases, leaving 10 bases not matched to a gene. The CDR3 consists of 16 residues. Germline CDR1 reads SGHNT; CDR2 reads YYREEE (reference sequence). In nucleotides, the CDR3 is TGTGCCAGCAGCATAGCTACCAGGGGGCGGCAAGAGACCCAGTACTTC. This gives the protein CASSIATRGRQETQYF.

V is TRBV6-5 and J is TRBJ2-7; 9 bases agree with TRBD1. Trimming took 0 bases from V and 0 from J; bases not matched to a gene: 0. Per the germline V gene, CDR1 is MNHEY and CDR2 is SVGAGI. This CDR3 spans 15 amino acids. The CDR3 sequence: CASSYSGQGSYEQYF. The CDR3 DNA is TGTGCCAGCAGTTACTCGGGACAGGGCTCCTACGAGCAGTACTTC.

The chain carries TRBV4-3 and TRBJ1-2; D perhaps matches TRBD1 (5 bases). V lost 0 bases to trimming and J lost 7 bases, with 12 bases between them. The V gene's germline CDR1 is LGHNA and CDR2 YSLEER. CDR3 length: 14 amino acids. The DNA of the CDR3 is TGCGCCAGCAGCCAAGAGGGGGGGGATGCTGGCTACACCTTC. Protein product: CASSQEGGDAGYTF.

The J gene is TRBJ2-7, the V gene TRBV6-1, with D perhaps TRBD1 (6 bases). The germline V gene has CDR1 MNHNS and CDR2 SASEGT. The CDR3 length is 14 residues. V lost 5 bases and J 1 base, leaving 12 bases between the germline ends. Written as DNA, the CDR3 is TGTGCCAGCAGTCCGGGCAGGGGATCCTACGAGCAGTACTTC. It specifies CASSPGRGSYEQYF.

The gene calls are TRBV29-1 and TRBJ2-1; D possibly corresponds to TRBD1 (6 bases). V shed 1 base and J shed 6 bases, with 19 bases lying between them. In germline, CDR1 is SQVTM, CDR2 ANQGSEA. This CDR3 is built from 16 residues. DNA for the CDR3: TGCAGCGTTGAAGTTCAAAAACAGGGTTTCCTCAATGAGCAGTTCTTC. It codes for CSVEVQKQGFLNEQFF.

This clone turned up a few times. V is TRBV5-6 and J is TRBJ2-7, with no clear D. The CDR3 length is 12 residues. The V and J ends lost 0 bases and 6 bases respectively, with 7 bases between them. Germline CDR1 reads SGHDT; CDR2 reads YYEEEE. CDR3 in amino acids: CASSLVWGEQYF. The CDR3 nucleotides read TGTGCCAGCAGCTTGGTATGGGGCGAGCAGTACTTC.

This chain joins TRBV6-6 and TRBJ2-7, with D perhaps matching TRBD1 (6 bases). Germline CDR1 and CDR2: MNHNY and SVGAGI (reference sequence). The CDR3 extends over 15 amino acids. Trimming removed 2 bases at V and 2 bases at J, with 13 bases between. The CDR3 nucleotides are TGTGCCAGCAGTTACGCCGGGACAACCGCCTACGAGCAGTACTTC. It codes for CASSYAGTTAYEQYF.

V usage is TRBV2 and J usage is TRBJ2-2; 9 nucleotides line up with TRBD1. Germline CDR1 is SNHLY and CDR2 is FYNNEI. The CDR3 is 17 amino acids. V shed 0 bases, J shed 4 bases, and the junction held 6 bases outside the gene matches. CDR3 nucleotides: TGTGCCAGCAGTGAAGCGGACGGACAGGGGATCACCGGGGAGCTGTTTTTT. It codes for CASSEADGQGITGELFF.

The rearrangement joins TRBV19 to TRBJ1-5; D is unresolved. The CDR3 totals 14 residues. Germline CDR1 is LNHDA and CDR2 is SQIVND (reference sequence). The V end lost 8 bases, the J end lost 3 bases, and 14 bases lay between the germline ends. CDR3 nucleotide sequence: TGTGCCAGTGCCCTACAGACCCACAATCAGCCCCAGCATTTT. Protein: CASALQTHNQPQHF.